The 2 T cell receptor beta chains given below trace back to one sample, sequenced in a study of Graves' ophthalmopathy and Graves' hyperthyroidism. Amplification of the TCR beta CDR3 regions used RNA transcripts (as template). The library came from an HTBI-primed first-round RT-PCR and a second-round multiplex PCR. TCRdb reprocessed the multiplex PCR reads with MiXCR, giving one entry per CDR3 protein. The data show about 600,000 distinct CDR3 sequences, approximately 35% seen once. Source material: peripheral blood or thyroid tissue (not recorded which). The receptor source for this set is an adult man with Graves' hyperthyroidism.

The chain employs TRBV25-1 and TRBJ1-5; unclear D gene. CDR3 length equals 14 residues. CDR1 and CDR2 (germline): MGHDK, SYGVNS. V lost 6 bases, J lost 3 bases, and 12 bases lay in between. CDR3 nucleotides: TGTGCCAGCAGAGCGGGCAGAATCAATCAGCCCCAGCATTTT. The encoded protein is CASRAGRINQPQHF.

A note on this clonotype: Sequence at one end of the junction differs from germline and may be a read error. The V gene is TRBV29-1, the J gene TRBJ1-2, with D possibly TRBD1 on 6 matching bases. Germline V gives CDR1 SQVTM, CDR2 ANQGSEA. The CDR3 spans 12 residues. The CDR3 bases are TGCAGCCTTGAGGGGGGGGACTATGGCTACACCTTC. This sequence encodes CSLEGGDYGYTF.